These 31 T cell receptor beta chains were all obtained from the same sample, sequenced in a study of blood T cell repertoires in COVID-19 (dated by TCRdb to about 2020). To prepare the library, the immunoSEQ multiplex PCR assay was applied. TCRdb took this table from immuneACCESS and kept in-frame rearrangements with V and J called. Such tables lack part of the clones; where checked against another copy, unresolved V genes explain under half of the gap, and the rest is unexplained. This sample gives about 180,000 clones in total; just over 85% of them show up just once. The biggest ten clones account for more than 7.5% of the sample. The sequenced sample was peripheral blood. Receptor source: a man aged 50-59 years with active or convalescent COVID-19.

The gene calls are TRBV7-2 and TRBJ2-1; TRBD2 aligns across 10 bases. Per the germline V gene, CDR1 is SGHTA and CDR2 is FQGNSA. Trimming removed 4 bases from V and 7 bases from J; junction bases left unmatched: 10. This CDR3 contains 16 residues. This CDR3 is CASSSPLAGVGNEQFF. The CDR3 nucleotides read TGTGCCAGCAGCTCGCCTCTAGCGGGAGTTGGGAATGAGCAGTTCTTC.

Concerning this clone itself: This sample also contains other DNA sequences that code for the same CDR3. J is TRBJ1-5 and V is TRBV7-2; tentative D call: TRBD1 (5 bases). The CDR3 loop spans 16 amino acids. Germline-derived CDR1 and CDR2 are SGHTA and FQGNSA. Deletions cut 0 bases from V and 1 base from J, with 10 bases between. As DNA, the CDR3 is TGTGCCAGCAGCTTAGCGCCGGGGGGAAGCAATCAGCCCCAGCATTTT. Its translation is CASSLAPGGSNQPQHF.

The V call is TRBV2, the J call TRBJ1-6; D unresolved. Trimming shortened V by 6 bases and J by 0 bases, and 6 bases separated the two germline ends. There are 14 residues in the CDR3. Per germline, CDR1 SNHLY and CDR2 FYNNEI. The CDR3 sequence is CASRLSSYNSPLHF. The CDR3 bases are TGTGCCAGCAGGCTAAGCTCCTATAATTCACCCCTCCACTTT.

V gene TRBV3-1 (or the pseudogene TRBV3-2) combines with J gene TRBJ2-1; 8 positions match TRBD1. V trimming: 4 bases; J trimming: 1 base; junction bases outside the gene matches: 3. Germline assignment: CDR1 LGHDT and CDR2 YNNKEL (reference sequence). This CDR3 comprises 15 residues. The CDR3 nucleotides read TGTGCCAGCAGCCTTACAGGGGGGTCCTACAATGAGCAGTTCTTC. This translates into CASSLTGGSYNEQFF.

This chain uses TRBV14 with TRBJ1-1, with D possibly being TRBD1 (5 bases). The CDR3 has 17 residues. Germline CDR1 and CDR2: SGHDN and FVKESK. V gave up 0 bases and J gave up 0 bases, with 14 bases separating them. CDR3 DNA: TGTGCCAGCAGCCAAGATGTAAGGGGTCCCATGAACACTGAAGCTTTCTTT. Protein sequence: CASSQDVRGPMNTEAFF. The full variable domain, its missing parts supplied by reference TRBV14 and TRBJ1-1, is EAGVTQFPSHSVIEKGQTVTLRCDPISGHDNLYWYRRVMGKEIKFLLHFVKESKQDESGMPNNRFLAERTGGTYSTLKVQPAELEDSGVYFCASSQDVRGPMNTEAFFGQGTRLTVV.

The CDR3 nucleotides are TGTGCCAGCAGCGGTCGACTGGCTAGCTACACCTTC. Encoded protein: CASSGRLASYTF. The chain is built from TRBV3-1 (or the pseudogene TRBV3-2) and TRBJ1-2, with unresolved D. The germline CDR1 and CDR2 sequences are LGHDT and YNNKEL (reference sequence). This CDR3 has 12 amino acids. V lost 5 bases to trimming and J lost 9 bases, with 13 bases between them.

The CDR3 DNA follows: TGTGCCACTACTGACTCGGATGAGCAGTTCTTC. It yields the protein CATTDSDEQFF. The chain carries TRBV24-1 and TRBJ2-1; D unclear. The CDR3 contains 11 residues. Germline V gene sequence: CDR1 KGHDR, CDR2 SFDVKD. Trimming took 10 bases from V and 8 from J, leaving 11 bases between them.

Written as DNA, the CDR3 is TGTGCCACCAGTGATAACAGGGTTGCATATGGCTACACCTTC. Protein sequence: CATSDNRVAYGYTF. The J gene is TRBJ1-2, the V gene TRBV24-1, with D tentatively TRBD1 (6 bases). This CDR3 has 14 amino acids. The V end was cut by 3 bases, the J end by 5 bases, with 12 bases between. Per germline, CDR1 KGHDR and CDR2 SFDVKD.

Here the CDR3 reads CAISEGEVYGYTF. The CDR3 bases are TGTGCCATCAGTGAGGGAGAGGTCTATGGCTACACCTTC. The chain employs TRBV10-3 and TRBJ1-2; D gene ambiguous. V was cut by 2 bases and J by 4 bases, with 8 bases left in between. Germline-derived CDR1 and CDR2 are ENHRY and SYGVKD. This CDR3 comprises 13 residues.

The count of this clone is one. DNA of the CDR3: TGTGCCAGCTCACTCAGGACAGGGAACACCGGGGAGCTGTTTTTT. Amino acid sequence: CASSLRTGNTGELFF. J is TRBJ2-2 and V is TRBV18; 7 bases line up with TRBD1. Germline V gives CDR1 KGHSH, CDR2 LQKENI. The junction had 3 bases not matched to a gene; V was cut back by 4 bases and J by 1 base. CDR3 length: 15 amino acids.

The chain carries TRBV6-5 and TRBJ2-7; D is uncertain. The ends were cut back, 8 bases at V and 4 bases at J, with 9 bases in the middle. The CDR3 has 11 amino acids. The V gene's germline CDR1 is MNHEY and CDR2 SVGAGI. DNA of the CDR3: TGTGCCAGCTCCAAGAGGTACGAGCAGTACTTC. This translates into CASSKRYEQYF.

The chain's CDR3 is CASSQSSGSPQYEQYF. In DNA form, the CDR3 reads TGCGCCAGCAGCCAATCCTCGGGGAGCCCTCAATACGAGCAGTACTTC. This chain joins TRBV4-1 and TRBJ2-7; tentative D call: TRBD2 (5 bases). Germline V gene data show CDR1 as MGHRA and CDR2 as YSYEKL. The CDR3 extends over 16 amino acids. Between the trimmed V and J ends, which lost 2 bases and 4 bases, there was a span of 18 bases.

The chain couples TRBV6-5 to TRBJ1-1, with D possibly TRBD1 on 6 matching bases. The CDR3 length is 14 residues. The germline CDR1 and CDR2 sequences are MNHEY and SVGAGI. V lost 6 bases to trimming and J lost 3 bases, with 14 bases between them. CDR3 amino acids: CASRRSGAYTEAFF. CDR3 nucleotide sequence: TGTGCCAGCAGACGCTCAGGGGCCTACACTGAAGCTTTCTTT.

The rearrangement joins TRBV3-1 (or the pseudogene TRBV3-2) to TRBJ1-4, with D maybe TRBD1 (6 bases). The V gene lost 4 bases and the J gene lost 7 bases, with 22 bases spanning the gap. CDR1 is LGHDT and CDR2 is YNNKEL in the germline V gene (reference sequence). This CDR3 is 17 amino acids long. The DNA of the CDR3 is TGTGCCAGCAGCCCCGGTTACCTCCAGGGGATGAGTGAAAAACTGTTTTTT. Amino acids: CASSPGYLQGMSEKLFF.

This clone was seen only a few times. The chain carries TRBV3-1 (or the pseudogene TRBV3-2) and TRBJ1-6, with D unresolved. This CDR3 spans 17 amino acids. Trimming stripped 0 bases from V and 3 bases from J, with 12 bases between. Looked up from germline, CDR1 is LGHDT and CDR2 is YNNKEL (reference sequence). The CDR3 loop is CASSQEVSLLYNSPLHF. CDR3 coding DNA: TGTGCCAGCAGCCAAGAGGTTAGCCTTCTCTATAATTCACCCCTCCACTTT.

In nucleotides, the CDR3 is TGTGCCAGCAGCCAAGTCAGGGGGGCGCAAGAGACCCAGTACTTC. Translated: CASSQVRGAQETQYF. This chain links TRBV3-1 (or the pseudogene TRBV3-2) with TRBJ2-5, with D perhaps TRBD1 (7 bases). This CDR3 is built from 15 residues. The V gene's germline CDR1 is LGHDT and CDR2 YNNKEL (reference sequence). Trimming shortened V by 1 base and J by 2 bases, and 11 bases separated the two germline ends.

This chain connects TRBV13 to TRBJ2-3, with D perhaps matching TRBD2 (6 bases). The CDR3 extends over 16 amino acids. Germline CDR1 PRHDT, CDR2 FYEKMQ (reference sequence). The V end was cut by 4 bases, the J end by 6 bases, with 20 bases between. In nucleotides, the CDR3 is TGTGCCAGCAGCTCCCTCCGCGGGGAACTTGGGGATACGCAGTATTTT. It is translated as CASSSLRGELGDTQYF. Drawing the rest from reference TRBV13 and TRBJ2-3, the complete variable domain is AAGVIQSPRHLIKEKRETATLKCYPIPRHDTVYWYQQGPGQDPQFLISFYEKMQSDKGSIPDRFSAQQFSDYHSELNMSSLELGDSALYFCASSSLRGELGDTQYFGPGTRLTVL.

This clone was observed a single time. This chain joins TRBV6-2 or TRBV6-3 and TRBJ2-2; TRBD2 matches at 10 bases. CDR3 size: 15 residues. Germline V gives CDR1 MNHEY, CDR2 SVGEGT. V gave up 2 bases and J gave up 9 bases; unmatched junction bases: 6. CDR3 nucleotides: TGTGCCAGCAGTTACCCCGAGCGGGGGGGCCGGGAGCTGTTTTTT. It yields the protein CASSYPERGGRELFF.

V gene TRBV24-1 combines with J gene TRBJ2-1, with TRBD1 identical over 12 bases. In germline, CDR1 is KGHDR, CDR2 SFDVKD. This CDR3 contains 15 residues. Trimming removed 0 bases from V and 10 bases from J; junction bases left unmatched: 3. CDR3 loop: CATSDLGDRGREQFF. As DNA, the CDR3 is TGTGCCACCAGTGATTTGGGGGACAGGGGGCGGGAGCAGTTCTTC.

The gene calls are TRBV7-9 and TRBJ2-7, with D possibly TRBD1 on 6 matching bases. The germline V gene has CDR1 SEHNR and CDR2 FQNEAQ (reference sequence). CDR3 length equals 15 residues. The V and J ends lost 0 bases and 3 bases respectively, with 12 bases between them. For the CDR3, the DNA is TGTGCCAGCAGCTTAGCGGCAGGGGCAAACTACGAGCAGTACTTC. It specifies CASSLAAGANYEQYF.

CDR3 amino acids: CASSYGLASYNEQFF. The CDR3 DNA reads TGTGCCAGCAGTTATGGTTTAGCTTCCTACAATGAGCAGTTCTTC. The chain is built from TRBV6-2 or TRBV6-3 and TRBJ2-1; D gene unclear. Trimming took 3 bases from V and 1 from J, leaving 10 bases between them. The CDR3 spans 15 residues. Germline CDR1 reads MNHEY; CDR2 reads SVGEGT.

This clone appeared once. The chain employs TRBV6-5 and TRBJ1-3; D possibly corresponds to TRBD1 (6 bases). The V gene's germline CDR1 is MNHEY and CDR2 SVGAGI. The CDR3 is 14 amino acids. V lost 8 bases to trimming and J lost 3 bases, with 14 bases between them. The CDR3 protein is CASGQGNGGNTIYF. The CDR3 DNA reads as TGTGCCAGCGGTCAGGGGAACGGTGGAAACACCATATATTTT.

This chain connects TRBV6-2 or TRBV6-3 to TRBJ1-2; no clear D gene. Germline CDR1 and CDR2: MNHEY and SVGEGT. Trimming cost V 2 bases and J 4 bases, with 5 bases left between them. The CDR3 loop spans 12 amino acids. The CDR3 DNA reads TGTGCCAGCAGTTACAAACTCTATGGCTACACCTTC. Protein: CASSYKLYGYTF.

The V and J genes are TRBV30 and TRBJ1-2; D possibly corresponds to TRBD1 (5 bases). The V gene lost 1 base and the J gene lost 4 bases, with 16 bases spanning the gap. The germline V gene encodes CDR1 GTSNPN and CDR2 SVGIG (reference sequence). The CDR3 is 15 residues long. CDR3 region: CAWSEGRTLGYGYTF. The DNA for the CDR3 is TGTGCCTGGAGTGAGGGGAGGACCCTCGGCTATGGCTACACCTTC.

The genes are TRBV6-1 and TRBJ1-6; D uncertain. This CDR3 has 14 amino acids. With 3 bases removed from V and 9 bases from J, the gap between germline ends came to 12 bases. Germline-derived CDR1 and CDR2 are MNHNS and SASEGT. The CDR3 sequence is CASSDYGLGSPLHF. CDR3 DNA: TGTGCCAGCAGTGATTACGGACTGGGTTCACCCCTCCACTTT.

V and J are TRBV4-3 and TRBJ2-1; 8 bases map to TRBD2. CDR3 size: 16 residues. After removal of 4 bases from V and 5 bases from J, the junction contained 10 bases not matched to a gene. CDR1 is LGHNA and CDR2 is YSLEER in the germline V gene. CDR3 residues: CASSLAAGGLNNEQFF. CDR3 nucleotides: TGCGCCAGCAGCCTAGCCGCGGGGGGCCTGAACAATGAGCAGTTCTTC.

V and J are TRBV11-2 and TRBJ2-1; D is unclear. CDR1 and CDR2 (germline): SGHAT, FQNNGV. The CDR3 covers 14 residues. Trimming took off 3 bases at V and 10 bases at J, with 16 bases between the two ends. This CDR3 reads CASSLAGPLSEQFF. The CDR3 DNA reads TGTGCCAGCAGCTTGGCAGGTCCATTGTCAGAGCAGTTCTTC.

The chain has TRBV12-5 and TRBJ2-1; TRBD2 aligns across 7 bases. CDR1 is LGHNT and CDR2 is FRNRAP in the germline V gene. This CDR3 contains 13 residues. The V segment lost 3 bases and the J segment 5 bases; nucleotides outside the gene matches: 1. CDR3 bases: TGTGCTAGTGGTTTTCTAGCGGACAATGAGCAGTTCTTC. This translates into CASGFLADNEQFF.

A few counts support this clone. The CDR3 reads CASSSFSRDSGANVLTF. The CDR3 nucleotides read TGTGCCAGCAGCTCCTTCTCACGGGATTCTGGGGCCAACGTCCTGACTTTC. V gene TRBV7-6 combines with J gene TRBJ2-6; perhaps TRBD2 as D (5 bases). The V gene's germline CDR1 is SGHVS and CDR2 FNYEAQ. The CDR3 spans 17 residues. Between the trimmed V and J ends, which lost 4 bases and 1 base, there was a span of 14 bases.

The rearrangement uses TRBV29-1 and TRBJ1-1, with TRBD1 as a possible D gene (6 bases). The V gene's germline CDR1 is SQVTM and CDR2 ANQGSEA. V lost 4 bases and J 1 base, leaving 13 bases between the germline ends. This CDR3 spans 14 amino acids. CDR3 sequence (DNA): TGCAGCGTTGGATCCCTACAGGGGAACACTGAAGCTTTCTTT. It yields the protein CSVGSLQGNTEAFF.

V gene TRBV7-2 combines with J gene TRBJ1-2; 8 bases agree with TRBD1. Germline V gene lookup returns CDR1 SGHTA and CDR2 FQGNSA. CDR3 length: 14 residues. The junction had 6 bases not matched to a gene; V was cut back by 1 base and J by 8 bases. The CDR3 here is CASSLGQGFEGYTF. The DNA for the CDR3 is TGTGCCAGCAGCTTAGGACAGGGGTTTGAGGGCTACACCTTC.